The sequence of this TCR beta chain was determined in a study of memory CD4+ T cells and cytomegalovirus serostatus. Study-level background: Of the healthy Belgian adults, nine or ten were CMV seropositive and 24 seronegative. Study-level points and caveats: Each of roughly 65 CMV-associated TCRbeta sequences occurred in one to five individuals. CMV serostatus prediction reached median AUC roughly 0.95, or 0.91 with US-trained model.

The CDR3 has 18 amino acids. The V and J ends lost 5 bases and 1 base, in that order; junction bases with no gene match: 10. The germline V gene encodes CDR1 LNHDA and CDR2 SQIVND (reference sequence). As concerns this clone: Its specificity is unknown.

TCRdb's copy holds only in-frame clones and misses some; the assay was immunoSEQ multiplex PCR. This table holds 70,000 or so clones, about 73% found once. The sort gate was single viable CD3+CD4+CD8-CD45RO+ cells for memory CD4+ T cells. The sample consisted of memory CD4+ T cells from blood. The TCR sequence derives from an adult in good health and CMV-seropositive. V usage is TRBV19 and J usage is TRBJ2-3; TRBD2 matches at 12 bases. The CDR3: CASSGTGTSGRRTDTQYF. DNA of the CDR3: TGTGCCAGTAGTGGAACCGGGACTAGCGGGCGCCGCACAGATACGCAGTATTTT.